Sequencing of this T cell receptor (beta chain) was carried out in a study of blood T cell repertoires in COVID-19. Study-wide context: T cells, B-cell-depleted T cells, or PBMCs provided the cDNA or gDNA that served as material.

Repertoires were generated with immunoSEQ multiplex PCR, while TCRdb's copy carries only in-frame clones and drops some. This table has roughly 70,000 clones, roughly 89% appearing once. CDR3 size: 18 residues. Trimming took off 6 bases at V and 4 bases at J, with 27 bases between the two ends. The rearrangement uses TRBV23-1 and TRBJ1-2; D possibly corresponds to TRBD1 (5 bases). TRBV23-1 is an ORF for which the function is uncertain. The receptor was isolated from a man older than 75 with acute or convalescent COVID-19. Material for sequencing was peripheral blood. CDR3 nucleotides: TGCGCCAGCAGGCATCCGGTTAGGTGGCAGGGCCCAACCTATGGCTACACCTTC. As protein: CASRHPVRWQGPTYGYTF.